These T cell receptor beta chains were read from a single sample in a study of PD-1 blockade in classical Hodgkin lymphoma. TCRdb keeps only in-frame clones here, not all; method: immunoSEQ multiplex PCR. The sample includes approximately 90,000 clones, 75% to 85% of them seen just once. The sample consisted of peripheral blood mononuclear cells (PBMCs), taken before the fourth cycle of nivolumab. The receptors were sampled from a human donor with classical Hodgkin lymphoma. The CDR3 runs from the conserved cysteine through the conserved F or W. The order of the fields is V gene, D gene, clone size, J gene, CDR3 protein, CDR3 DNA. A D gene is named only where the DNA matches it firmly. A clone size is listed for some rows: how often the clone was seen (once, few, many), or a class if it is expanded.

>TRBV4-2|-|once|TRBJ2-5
CASSQVGPRAKQETQYF
TGTGCCAGCAGCCAAGTTGGGCCCAGAGCCAAACAAGAGACCCAGTACTTC
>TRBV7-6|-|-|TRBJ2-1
CASSLALVAVNEQFF
TGTGCCAGCAGCTTAGCTCTAGTTGCCGTGAATGAGCAGTTCTTC
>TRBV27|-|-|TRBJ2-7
CASIPLDRGYEQYF
TGTGCCAGCATCCCTCTAGATCGCGGCTACGAGCAGTACTTC
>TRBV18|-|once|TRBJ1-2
CASSPSGDNGYGYTF
TGTGCCAGCTCACCTTCGGGGGACAATGGTTATGGCTACACCTTC
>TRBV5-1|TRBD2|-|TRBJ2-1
CASSASGSYNEQFF
TGCGCCAGCAGCGCTAGCGGGTCCTACAATGAGCAGTTCTTC
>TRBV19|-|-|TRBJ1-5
CASSITGGRNQPQHF
TGTGCCAGTAGTATCACAGGCGGAAGGAATCAGCCCCAGCATTTT
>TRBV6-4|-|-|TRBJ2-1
CASSSQGRGEQFF
TGTGCCAGCAGTTCACAGGGGAGGGGTGAGCAGTTCTTC
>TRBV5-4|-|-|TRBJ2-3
CASSWSSTDTQYF
TGTGCCAGCAGCTGGAGTAGCACAGATACGCAGTATTTT
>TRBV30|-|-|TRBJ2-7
CAWSDRPSDEQYF
TGTGCCTGGAGTGATCGGCCCTCCGACGAGCAGTACTTC
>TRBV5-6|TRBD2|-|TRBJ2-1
CASGDQRDYYNEQFF
TGTGCCAGCGGGGACCAGCGGGATTACTACAATGAGCAGTTCTTC
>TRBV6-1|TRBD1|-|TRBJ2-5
CASSALTGITLETQYF
TGTGCCAGCAGTGCGTTGACAGGGATAACGCTAGAGACCCAGTACTTC
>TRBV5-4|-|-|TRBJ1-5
CASSYQGSNQPQHF
TGTGCCAGCAGCTACCAGGGTAGCAATCAGCCCCAGCATTTT
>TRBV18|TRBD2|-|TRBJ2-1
CASSLRLAGVDEQFF
TGTGCCAGCTCACTCCGCCTAGCGGGAGTAGATGAGCAGTTCTTC
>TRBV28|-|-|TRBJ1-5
CASSFGGGGQPQHF
TGTGCCAGCAGTTTCGGGGGGGGAGGTCAGCCCCAGCATTTT